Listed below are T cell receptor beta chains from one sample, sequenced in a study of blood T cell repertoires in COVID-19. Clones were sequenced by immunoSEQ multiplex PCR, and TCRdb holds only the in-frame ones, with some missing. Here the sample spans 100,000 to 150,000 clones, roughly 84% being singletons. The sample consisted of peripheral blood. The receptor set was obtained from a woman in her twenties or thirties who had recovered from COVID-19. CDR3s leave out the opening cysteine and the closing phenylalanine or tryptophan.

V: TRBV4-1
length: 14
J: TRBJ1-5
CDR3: ASSPRTPEGNQPQH

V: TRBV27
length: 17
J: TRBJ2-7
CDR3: ASSFRGGLSGRGTYEQY

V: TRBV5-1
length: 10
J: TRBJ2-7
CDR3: ASSGTGYEQY

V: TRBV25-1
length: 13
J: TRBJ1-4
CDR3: ASEGRAGFNEKLF

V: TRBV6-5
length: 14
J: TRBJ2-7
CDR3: ASSYSGATGDYEQY

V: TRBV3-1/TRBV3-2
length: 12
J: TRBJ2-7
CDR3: ASSQGGRLHEQY

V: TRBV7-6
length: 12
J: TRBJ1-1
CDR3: ASSLGPGNTEAF

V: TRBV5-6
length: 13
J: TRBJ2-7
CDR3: ASSAGTGSLYEQY

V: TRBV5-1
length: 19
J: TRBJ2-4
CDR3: ASSFYPLGRDGDFVENIQY

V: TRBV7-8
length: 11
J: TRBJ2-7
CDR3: ASRYSGTYEQY

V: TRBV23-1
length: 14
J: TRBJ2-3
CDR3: ASSQPGQGHTDTQY